This T cell receptor (beta chain) was captured by sequencing in a study of T-cell reconstitution after alpha-beta-depleted transplantation in children. Study findings and constraints: Diversity and T-cell counts at one year after transplant derived mostly from new T cells. Approximately two months post-transplant, alpha-beta T cells reportedly originated from several hundred expanded graft clones.

The authors prepared the TCRbeta library with unique molecular identifiers. TCRdb reanalysed the PCR reads using MiXCR and keeps one entry per CDR3 protein. This sample has 150,000 to 200,000 distinct CDR3 sequences, with 6.3% found just once. With 7 bases removed from V and 3 bases from J, the gap between germline ends came to 21 bases. The length of the CDR3 is 16 residues. CDR1 and CDR2 from the germline V gene are MNHEY and SVGEGT. In this sample, this clonotype turned up many times. The antigen is undetermined. The clonotype originates from a girl under three years old with combined immunodeficiency, due to receive a stem cell transplant. The chain couples TRBV6-2 or TRBV6-3 to TRBJ2-5, with D possibly being TRBD1 (6 bases). The specimen was PBMCs, collected before TCRalphabeta/CD19-depleted stem cell transplant. This CDR3 reads CASITARGSREETQYF. CDR3 nucleotides: TGTGCCAGCATTACGGCCAGGGGCAGTCGCGAAGAGACCCAGTACTTC.